This TCR beta chain is drawn from a study of T cells after yellow fever vaccination. About this clonotype itself: The antigen remains undetermined.

Findings and caveats of the study: Across the CD4 and CD8 compartments, a small share of clonotypes was present in both. Clones that expanded after primary vaccination mostly reappeared after the booster (96% CD4, 88% CD8).

This CDR3 comprises 16 residues. Germline values: CDR1 KGHDR, CDR2 SFDVKD. With 1 base clipped from V and 6 bases from J, the junction kept 6 bases outside the gene matches. The study made its TCR cDNA through 5'RACE template switching. That step introduced a universal primer site along with UMIs. One entry per CDR3 protein, called by TCRdb with MiXCR from the 5' RACE reads. The data show about 260,000 distinct CDR3 sequences, around 4.9% seen once. This clonotype was obtained from a man between 18 and 35 years old who received the YFV17D yellow fever vaccine. The rearrangement uses TRBV24-1 and TRBJ2-3; 10 nucleotides align to TRBD2. This material consisted of CD4+ T cells sorted from PBMCs, taken on the day of the yellow fever booster vaccination. CDR3 sequence reads: CATSDFSGGTMDTQYF. As DNA, the CDR3 is TGTGCCACCAGTGATTTTAGCGGGGGGACTATGGATACGCAGTATTTT.